The 20 T cell receptor beta chains listed next were all sequenced from one sample in a study of neurological immune-mediated disorders. TCRdb redid the calling of the 5' RACE reads with MiXCR, one entry per CDR3 protein. The sample has 30,000 to 50,000 distinct CDR3 sequences, 7% to 8.5% seen once. The material sequenced was CD4+ T cells from blood. Every receptor here comes from a man in his fifties in good health.

There are many counts of this clonotype. The chain links TRBV5-1 to TRBJ1-2; 9 bases map to TRBD1. Germline V CDR1 and CDR2: SGHRS, YFSETQ. This CDR3 has 14 amino acids. Unmatched junction bases numbered 4, after V lost 1 base and J lost 6 bases. Written as DNA, the CDR3 is TGCGCCAGCAGCTTGAGGGGGACAGGGAATGGCTACACCTTC. It is translated as CASSLRGTGNGYTF.

This clonotype was observed at least ten times. The chain combines TRBV5-1 with TRBJ1-4; 8 bases agree with TRBD1. This CDR3 region has 14 residues. V trimming: 3 bases; J trimming: 7 bases; junction bases outside the gene matches: 5. CDR1 and CDR2 from the germline V gene are SGHRS and YFSETQ. This CDR3 is CASSWGQDVEKLFF. The CDR3 DNA is TGCGCCAGCAGCTGGGGACAGGATGTTGAAAAACTGTTTTTT.

This clonotype was seen repeatedly, ten times or more. This rearrangement joins TRBV20-1 to TRBJ1-2; D is unclear. V lost 1 base, J lost 1 base, and 10 bases lay in between. This CDR3 comprises 14 residues. Germline values: CDR1 DFQATT, CDR2 SNEGSKA (reference sequence). The CDR3 protein is CSARGLLNNYGYTF. CDR3 DNA sequence: TGCAGTGCTAGAGGACTGCTGAATAACTATGGCTACACCTTC.

This clonotype was seen many times. The chain recombines TRBV20-1 with TRBJ2-1; 7 nucleotides line up with TRBD1. V lost 1 base, J lost 10 bases, and 4 bases stayed unmatched. Germline V CDR1 and CDR2: DFQATT, SNEGSKA (reference sequence). The CDR3 covers 12 residues. The CDR3 nucleotides are TGCAGTGCTAGAGTTAAGGGGGCGGAGCAGTTCTTC. This codes for CSARVKGAEQFF.

This clonotype was recorded at least ten times. This chain connects TRBV29-1 to TRBJ1-2, with TRBD1 as a possible D gene (5 bases). The CDR3 has 15 residues. The V end was cut by 6 bases, the J end by 0 bases, with 17 bases between. Germline V gene lookup returns CDR1 SQVTM and CDR2 ANQGSEA. The CDR3 DNA reads TGCAGCGTAGGTGGGGGACGCCGAGCTAACTATGGCTACACCTTC. Translating it yields CSVGGGRRANYGYTF.

This clonotype was detected many times. This CDR3 reads CSATPPPGQDTGELFF. CDR3 coding DNA: TGCAGTGCTACCCCCCCGCCGGGACAGGACACCGGGGAGCTGTTTTTT. The rearrangement links TRBV20-1 to TRBJ2-2, with 8 bases fitting TRBD1. J was trimmed by 3 bases and V by 4 bases; bases with no gene match: 10. This CDR3 contains 16 residues. Germline values: CDR1 DFQATT, CDR2 SNEGSKA (reference sequence).

This clonotype has a count of ten or more. The chain employs TRBV5-1 and TRBJ2-2; D ambiguous. Germline CDR1 is SGHRS and CDR2 is YFSETQ. Trimming removed 4 bases from V and 3 bases from J, with 10 bases in between. There are 14 residues in the CDR3. CDR3 amino acids: CASSPRTDTGELFF. The CDR3 nucleotides read TGCGCCAGCAGCCCGCGGACCGACACCGGGGAGCTGTTTTTT.

At least ten counts were recorded for this clonotype. The J gene is TRBJ2-4, the V gene TRBV6-5, with 7 bases lining up with TRBD1. The germline V gene has CDR1 MNHEY and CDR2 SVGAGI. The CDR3 contains 15 residues. With 6 bases clipped from V and 3 bases from J, the junction kept 8 bases outside the gene matches. The CDR3 sequence: CASSPNRGVKNIQYF. CDR3 coding DNA: TGTGCCAGCAGCCCTAACAGGGGAGTCAAAAACATTCAGTACTTC.

This clonotype has ten or more counts. V gene TRBV5-1 combines with J gene TRBJ2-3, with 9 bases lining up with TRBD2. Germline V gene sequence: CDR1 SGHRS, CDR2 YFSETQ. The CDR3 length is 21 residues. The ends lost 1 base at V and 0 bases at J; junction bases unmatched: 18. The CDR3 region is CASSLRSAGGFLRSSTDTQYF. Written as DNA, the CDR3 is TGCGCCAGCAGCTTGAGATCGGCGGGAGGGTTCCTCCGTTCTAGCACAGATACGCAGTATTTT.

This clonotype was seen repeatedly, ten times or more. The chain links TRBV12-3 or TRBV12-4 to TRBJ2-5; the D gene is possibly TRBD2 (6 bases). This CDR3 contains 15 residues. The V gene lost 3 bases and the J gene lost 1 base, with 12 bases spanning the gap. CDR3 amino acids: CASSFGGDSQETQYF. CDR3 bases: TGTGCCAGCAGTTTCGGAGGGGACTCCCAAGAGACCCAGTACTTC.

This clonotype occurred many times. J is TRBJ2-1 and V is TRBV5-1; 11 bases line up with TRBD2. The CDR3 runs to 17 residues. The junction had 11 bases not matched to a gene; V was cut back by 2 bases and J by 7 bases. Germline V gene lookup returns CDR1 SGHRS and CDR2 YFSETQ. In DNA, the CDR3 is TGCGCCAGCAGCTTCCAGAGTGGGCTAGCGGGAGGAAATGAGCAGTTCTTC. Translating it yields CASSFQSGLAGGNEQFF. The entire variable domain, with the rest obtained from reference TRBV5-1 and TRBJ2-1, is as follows: KAGVTQTPRYLIKTRGQQVTLSCSPISGHRSVSWYQQTPGQGLQFLFEYFSETQRNKGNFPGRFSGRQFSNSRSEMNVSTLELGDSALYLCASSFQSGLAGGNEQFFGPGTRLTVL.

Many counts were recorded for this clonotype. V usage is TRBV3-1 and J usage is TRBJ1-1, with D perhaps TRBD1 (5 bases). V lost 11 bases to trimming and J lost 1 base, with 8 bases between them. The CDR3 is made up of 11 amino acids. Germline V CDR1 and CDR2: LGHDT, YNNKEL (reference sequence). CDR3 bases: TGTGCCGCCCAGGGGAACACTGAAGCTTTCTTT. This encodes CAAQGNTEAFF.

The genes are TRBV20-1 and TRBJ2-5, with TRBD1 identical over 7 bases. With 6 bases clipped from V and 1 base from J, the junction kept 11 bases outside the gene matches. Germline loops: CDR1 DFQATT, CDR2 SNEGSKA (reference sequence). The CDR3 has 15 amino acids. CDR3 residues: CSAPLTGTAQETQYF. CDR3 DNA sequence: TGCAGTGCCCCGCTAACCGGGACAGCCCAAGAGACCCAGTACTTC.

This clonotype has a count of ten or more. The chain carries TRBV7-2 and TRBJ2-7; 9 nucleotides line up with TRBD2. In germline, CDR1 is SGHTA, CDR2 FQGNSA. The CDR3 contains 18 residues. After removal of 1 base from V and 3 bases from J, the junction contained 13 bases not matched to a gene. CDR3 coding DNA: TGTGCCAGCAGCTTAGTAGGTCCAGCGGGAGGCGCCGGCTACGAGCAGTACTTC. It encodes CASSLVGPAGGAGYEQYF.

This clonotype has a count of ten or more. The V and J genes are TRBV2 and TRBJ2-7; TRBD2 agrees at 7 bases. The germline gives CDR1 SNHLY, CDR2 FYNNEI. V dropped 0 bases and J dropped 5; count of bases not matched to a gene: 13. CDR3 size: 17 residues. CDR3 region: CASSEARKRDGSDEQYF. The CDR3, as DNA: TGTGCCAGCAGTGAAGCGCGGAAGCGGGACGGCTCGGACGAGCAGTACTTC.

Ten or more counts support this clonotype. The chain has TRBV5-1 and TRBJ2-2; D is unresolved. Germline V gene data show CDR1 as SGHRS and CDR2 as YFSETQ. The CDR3 is 11 residues long. Trimming took off 1 base at V and 7 bases at J, with 2 bases between the two ends. In DNA form, the CDR3 reads TGCGCCAGCAGCTTGCACGGGGAGCTGTTTTTT. It specifies CASSLHGELFF.

There are many counts of this clonotype. V is TRBV6-5 and J is TRBJ2-3; D gene uncertain. Looked up from germline, CDR1 is MNHEY and CDR2 is SVGAGI. The CDR3 runs to 17 residues. The ends were cut back, 6 bases at V and 6 bases at J, with 25 bases in the middle. The CDR3 loop is CASRLHPPGPQWDTQYF. The DNA of the CDR3 is TGTGCCAGCAGACTACATCCCCCCGGACCCCAATGGGATACGCAGTATTTT.

This clonotype was counted many times. The chain recombines TRBV5-6 with TRBJ2-5; D may be TRBD2 (5 bases). This CDR3 contains 14 residues. Trimming stripped 0 bases from V and 7 bases from J, with 13 bases between. Germline CDR1 SGHDT, CDR2 YYEEEE. The CDR3 DNA follows: TGTGCCAGCAGCTTGGTTGGGTCCGGAGGGACCCAGTACTTC. This encodes CASSLVGSGGTQYF.

The sample holds many counts of this clonotype. The chain recombines TRBV12-3 or TRBV12-4 with TRBJ2-7; TRBD1 matches at 7 bases. J was trimmed by 1 base and V by 4 bases; bases with no gene match: 4. The CDR3 consists of 14 residues. CDR3 sequence: CASSYRDRSYEQYF. CDR3 DNA: TGTGCCAGCAGTTACCGGGACAGATCCTACGAGCAGTACTTC.

Ten or more counts support this clonotype. The V gene is TRBV6-5, the J gene TRBJ2-2; D gene ambiguous. This CDR3 contains 13 residues. The V and J ends lost 6 bases and 8 bases respectively, with 13 bases between them. Germline V gives CDR1 MNHEY, CDR2 SVGAGI. DNA of the CDR3: TGTGCCAGCAGGGCCGGCAGTCTGGGGGAGCTGTTTTTT. This encodes CASRAGSLGELFF.